Following are 25 T cell receptor beta chains from one sample sequenced in a study of cytomegalovirus exposure and HLA in healthy donors. Both 60 Vbeta primers and 13 Jbeta primers went into the PCR. Generated by immunoSEQ multiplex PCR, the TCRdb table keeps only in-frame clones and is missing some. The data hold 100,000 to 120,000 clones, with 67% observed a single time. The sequenced sample consisted of PBMCs. These TCRs come from a man younger than 30 in good health and CMV-seropositive.

The chain combines TRBV9 with TRBJ2-2; 7 bases map to TRBD2. Germline V gene sequence: CDR1 SGDLS, CDR2 YYNGEE. The trim removed 0 bases at V and 2 bases at J, leaving 1 base unmatched. This CDR3 spans 15 amino acids. CDR3 sequence (DNA): TGTGCCAGCAGCGTAGCGGGGGGTAACACCGGGGAGCTGTTTTTT. Its protein is CASSVAGGNTGELFF.

The genes are TRBV7-2 and TRBJ2-3; the match to TRBD2 covers 13 bases. CDR1 and CDR2 (germline): SGHTA, FQGNSA. V lost 2 bases and J lost 1; bases outside the gene matches: 3. The CDR3 sequence is 17 residues long. The CDR3 spells CASSLPGTSGGTDTQYF. The CDR3 DNA sequence: TGTGCCAGCAGCTTACCAGGGACTAGCGGGGGCACAGATACGCAGTATTTT.

In this sample, this clone turned up once. The chain uses TRBV29-1 and TRBJ2-5, with D possibly TRBD1 on 5 matching bases. The CDR3 is 13 amino acids. Looked up from germline, CDR1 is SQVTM and CDR2 is ANQGSEA. V lost 5 bases, J lost 5 bases, and 15 bases lay in between. The CDR3 sequence is CSVPRGPGETQYF. The CDR3 nucleotides are TGCAGCGTTCCCAGAGGACCAGGGGAGACCCAGTACTTC.

The chain uses TRBV10-3 and TRBJ2-5; D is unresolved. This CDR3 has 12 amino acids. Deletions cut 3 bases from V and 2 bases from J, with 4 bases between. Germline CDR1 and CDR2: ENHRY and SYGVKD. The CDR3 region is CAISDPQETQYF. In DNA, the CDR3 is TGTGCCATCAGTGATCCGCAAGAGACCCAGTACTTC.

The chain is built from TRBV18 and TRBJ1-6; TRBD1 agrees at 8 bases. CDR1 KGHSH and CDR2 LQKENI come from the germline V gene. The CDR3 loop spans 17 amino acids. V shed 0 bases and J 7 bases; nucleotides not matched to a gene: 8. CDR3 protein: CASSPPGTGHKNSPLHF. In DNA, the CDR3 is TGTGCCAGCTCACCACCGGGGACAGGTCACAAAAATTCACCCCTCCACTTT.

This clone was counted a single time. The chain is built from TRBV27 and TRBJ1-5; possibly TRBD1 for D (5 bases). In germline, CDR1 is MNHEY, CDR2 SMNVEV (reference sequence). V lost 5 bases and J lost 4, with 12 bases in between. The CDR3 is made up of 14 amino acids. Written as DNA, the CDR3 is TGTGCCAGCAGTCTCGGGGGAGGGAATCAGCCCCAGCATTTT. The encoded protein is CASSLGGGNQPQHF.

This clone was recorded a few times. V usage is TRBV9 and J usage is TRBJ2-3, with a weak D call TRBD2 (7 bases). CDR1 SGDLS and CDR2 YYNGEE come from the germline V gene. V dropped 4 bases and J dropped 2 bases, with 17 bases sitting between them. CDR3 length: 16 amino acids. CDR3 amino acids: CASSIEGGLYTDTQYF. The CDR3 bases are TGTGCCAGCAGCATCGAGGGGGGGCTATACACAGATACGCAGTATTTT.

The chain is built from TRBV6-4 and TRBJ1-3; the match to TRBD1 covers 7 bases. The germline CDR1 and CDR2 sequences are MRHNA and SNTAGT. The CDR3 has 19 amino acids. The V segment lost 6 bases and the J segment 0 bases; nucleotides outside the gene matches: 17. CDR3 DNA sequence: TGTGCCAGCAGCCACAGGGGCCTACTCCGTACTGCCTCTGGAAACACCATATATTTT. It translates to CASSHRGLLRTASGNTIYF.

The V and J genes are TRBV14 and TRBJ2-4; TRBD2 aligns across 8 bases. Losses at the gene ends were 1 base for V and 9 bases for J; bases not matched to a gene: 14. Per the germline V gene, CDR1 is SGHDN and CDR2 is FVKESK. The length of the CDR3 is 17 residues. The DNA for the CDR3 is TGTGCCAGCAGCCAAGTAAGGAGTAGCGGGGATCTTAGCATTCAGTACTTC. Encoded protein: CASSQVRSSGDLSIQYF.

This clone has just a few counts. This chain links TRBV5-4 with TRBJ2-5; the D gene is possibly TRBD2 (7 bases). This CDR3 spans 16 amino acids. Trimming pared 0 bases from V and 6 bases from J, leaving 18 bases between. Germline assignment: CDR1 SGHNT and CDR2 YYREEE (reference sequence). CDR3 coding DNA: TGTGCCAGCAGCTTGGTTGGGGGCCAGGGAGGGCAGACCCAGTACTTC. This gives the protein CASSLVGGQGGQTQYF.

This clone was seen only a few times. The rearrangement uses TRBV2 and TRBJ2-1; the D gene is possibly TRBD1 (5 bases). The germline CDR1 and CDR2 sequences are SNHLY and FYNNEI. The CDR3 length is 13 residues. Trimming removed 8 bases from V and 6 bases from J, with 14 bases in between. This CDR3 is CASGRERGNEQFF. The CDR3 DNA follows: TGTGCCAGCGGAAGAGAAAGGGGCAATGAGCAGTTCTTC.

The V and J genes are TRBV20-1 and TRBJ2-7, with 8 bases fitting TRBD1. The V segment lost 7 bases and the J segment 5 bases; nucleotides outside the gene matches: 4. CDR1 is DFQATT and CDR2 is SNEGSKA in the germline V gene (reference sequence). This CDR3 has 11 amino acids. CDR3 in amino acids: CSERTGHEQYV. The CDR3 DNA is TGCAGTGAAAGGACAGGGCACGAGCAGTACGTC.

The chain carries TRBV27 and TRBJ1-1; no reliable D call. Germline values: CDR1 MNHEY, CDR2 SMNVEV (reference sequence). Trimming pared 3 bases from V and 1 base from J, leaving 21 bases between. This CDR3 comprises 18 residues. This CDR3 is CASSLFAGREIRNTEAFF. The CDR3 nucleotides read TGTGCCAGCAGTTTGTTCGCGGGAAGAGAGATAAGGAACACTGAAGCTTTCTTT.

This clone was seen a few times. The chain combines TRBV29-1 with TRBJ2-3; 8 nucleotides agree with TRBD2. After removal of 6 bases from V and 10 bases from J, the junction contained 9 bases not matched to a gene. Looked up from germline, CDR1 is SQVTM and CDR2 is ANQGSEA. There are 12 residues in the CDR3. CDR3 protein: CSVGLARRAQYF. The CDR3 DNA is TGCAGCGTCGGACTAGCCCGTAGAGCGCAGTATTTT.

This chain connects TRBV5-6 to TRBJ2-2, with 11 bases lining up with TRBD1. Losses at the gene ends were 4 bases for V and 3 bases for J; bases not matched to a gene: 14. The CDR3 loop spans 19 amino acids. Germline V CDR1 and CDR2: SGHDT, YYEEEE. Here the CDR3 reads CASSQLGQGELIDTGELFF. The CDR3 DNA reads TGTGCCAGCAGCCAACTGGGACAGGGGGAGTTGATCGACACCGGGGAGCTGTTTTTT.

The chain combines TRBV5-1 with TRBJ2-2, with 7 positions matching TRBD1. The CDR3 contains 20 residues. Germline CDR1 SGHRS, CDR2 YFSETQ. Trimming took 4 bases from V and 0 from J; bases not matched to a gene: 18. CDR3 residues: CASSPVWKAPGTANTGELFF. DNA for the CDR3: TGCGCCAGCAGCCCCGTCTGGAAGGCTCCCGGGACAGCGAACACCGGGGAGCTGTTTTTT.

The gene calls are TRBV6-5 and TRBJ2-7; 8 bases agree with TRBD1. CDR1 and CDR2 from the germline V gene are MNHEY and SVGAGI. This CDR3 has 13 amino acids. The junction had 12 bases not matched to a gene; V was cut back by 4 bases and J by 13 bases. The CDR3 loop is CASSSPGTGMRYF. In nucleotides, the CDR3 is TGTGCCAGCAGTTCCCCAGGGACAGGTATGAGATACTTC.

The chain recombines TRBV7-2 with TRBJ2-3; no reliable D call. This CDR3 is built from 14 residues. Trimming pared 5 bases from V and 4 bases from J, leaving 13 bases between. Germline V CDR1 and CDR2: SGHTA, FQGNSA. Here the CDR3 reads CASSPHGFPDTQYF. The CDR3 DNA is TGTGCCAGCAGCCCCCACGGGTTCCCAGATACGCAGTATTTT. Based on the CDR3 plus reference TRBV7-2 and TRBJ2-3, the full variable domain is GAGVSQSPSNKVTEKGKDVELRCDPISGHTALYWYRQSLGQGLEFLIYFQGNSAPDKSGLPSDRFSAERTGGSVSTLTIQRTQQEDSAVYLCASSPHGFPDTQYFGPGTRLTVL.

This clone is a singleton in its sample. The chain couples TRBV7-2 to TRBJ1-1; D ambiguous. Per germline, CDR1 SGHTA and CDR2 FQGNSA. There are 14 residues in the CDR3. The ends were cut back, 1 base at V and 9 bases at J, with 15 bases in the middle. The CDR3 sequence is CASSLVSGDEKAFF. In nucleotides, the CDR3 is TGTGCCAGCAGCTTAGTAAGCGGGGATGAGAAAGCTTTCTTT.

This chain links TRBV29-1 with TRBJ2-5; 9 bases are a match to TRBD1. This CDR3 is 13 amino acids long. V trimming: 7 bases; J trimming: 5 bases; junction bases outside the gene matches: 8. Germline values: CDR1 SQVTM, CDR2 ANQGSEA. The chain's CDR3 is CSAVQGAWETQYF. The CDR3 nucleotides read TGCAGCGCCGTACAGGGGGCTTGGGAGACCCAGTACTTC.

The CDR3 here is CASSFDSGTTGYTF. The CDR3 DNA is TGTGCCAGCAGCTTCGATTCAGGGACTACCGGCTACACCTTC. The genes are TRBV5-6 and TRBJ1-2; weak D call: TRBD1 (5 bases). The length of the CDR3 is 14 residues. The V and J ends lost 2 bases and 8 bases respectively, with 16 bases between them. The germline V gene has CDR1 SGHDT and CDR2 YYEEEE.

The rearrangement links TRBV11-3 to TRBJ2-3; 11 nucleotides line up with TRBD2. V was clipped by 0 bases and J by 3 bases; unmatched bases: 8. Germline V gives CDR1 SGHNT, CDR2 YENEEA. The CDR3 consists of 18 residues. The CDR3 protein is CASSLEILAGGRTDTQYF. The CDR3 DNA is TGTGCCAGCAGCTTAGAGATTTTAGCGGGGGGGCGTACAGATACGCAGTATTTT. Combining the CDR3 with reference TRBV11-3 and TRBJ2-3 gives the whole variable domain EAGVVQSPRYKIIEKKQPVAFWCNPISGHNTLYWYLQNLGQGPELLIRYENEEAVDDSQLPKDRFSAERLKGVDSTLKIQPAELGDSAVYLCASSLEILAGGRTDTQYFGPGTRLTVL.

V is TRBV7-7 and J is TRBJ2-3; 9 positions match TRBD1. This CDR3 has 14 residues. Germline V CDR1 and CDR2: SSHAT, FNYEAQ (reference sequence). The V and J ends lost 4 bases and 5 bases, in that order; junction bases with no gene match: 4. The CDR3: CASSSGQGGDTQYF. The CDR3, as DNA: TGTGCCAGCAGCTCGGGACAGGGTGGAGATACGCAGTATTTT.

The chain is built from TRBV30 and TRBJ2-7; 8 nucleotides agree with TRBD2. The CDR3 has 13 amino acids. V dropped 2 bases and J dropped 7; count of bases not matched to a gene: 7. Germline CDR1 is GTSNPN and CDR2 is SVGIG (reference sequence). In DNA, the CDR3 is TGTGCCTGGAGTCGGGGGGGCCGCTGGGAGCAGTACTTC. Amino acids: CAWSRGGRWEQYF.

The chain carries TRBV11-2 and TRBJ1-3; no clear D. Germline values: CDR1 SGHAT, CDR2 FQNNGV. Trimming stripped 11 bases from V and 7 bases from J, with 24 bases between. The CDR3 extends over 15 amino acids. The CDR3 region has the DNA TGTGCCGAGGACCCGGGGAAAGGACCGAGTAACACCATATATTTT. Its translation: CAEDPGKGPSNTIYF.